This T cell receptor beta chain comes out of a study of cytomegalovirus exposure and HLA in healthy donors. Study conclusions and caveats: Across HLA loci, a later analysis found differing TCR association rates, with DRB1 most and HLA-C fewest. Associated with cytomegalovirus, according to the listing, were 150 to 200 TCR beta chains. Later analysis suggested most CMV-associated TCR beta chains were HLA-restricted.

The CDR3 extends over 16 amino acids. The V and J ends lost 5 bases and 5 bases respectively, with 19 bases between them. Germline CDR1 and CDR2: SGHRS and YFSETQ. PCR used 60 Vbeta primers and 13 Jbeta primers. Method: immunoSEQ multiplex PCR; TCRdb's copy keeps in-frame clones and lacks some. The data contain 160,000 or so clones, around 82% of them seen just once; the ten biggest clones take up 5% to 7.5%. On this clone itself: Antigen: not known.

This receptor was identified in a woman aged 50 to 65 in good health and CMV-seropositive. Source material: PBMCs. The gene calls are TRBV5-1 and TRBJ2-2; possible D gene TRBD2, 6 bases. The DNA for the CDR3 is TGCGCCAGCAGTCCAATGAGTGGGGGGTTTACCGGGGAGCTGTTTTTT. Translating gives CASSPMSGGFTGELFF. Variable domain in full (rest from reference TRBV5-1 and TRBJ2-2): KAGVTQTPRYLIKTRGQQVTLSCSPISGHRSVSWYQQTPGQGLQFLFEYFSETQRNKGNFPGRFSGRQFSNSRSEMNVSTLELGDSALYLCASSPMSGGFTGELFFGEGSRLTVL.